This TCR beta chain was profiled in a study of blood T cell repertoires in COVID-19. For the study at large: Sites across the United States, Italy and Spain contributed samples from acute and convalescent COVID-19. Sample material is recorded as cDNA or gDNA derived from T cells, B-cell-depleted T cells, or PBMCs.

How the authors handled the data: Reference gene primer amplification gave estimated nucleated cell counts. TCRdb's table, derived via immunoSEQ multiplex PCR, lists solely in-frame clones and lacks some. Clonal size and the V and J genes are those of that table, whereas D and trimming came from the DNA. Of about 110,000 clones detected, 80% appear once; the ten largest clones hold about 4.1%. CDR3 length: 13 amino acids. Trimming removed 5 bases from V and 7 bases from J, with 12 bases in between. This chain connects TRBV12-3 or TRBV12-4 to TRBJ1-5, with D possibly matching TRBD1 (6 bases). This clonotype was sampled from a human donor in a cohort sampled during active or convalescent COVID-19. Sequencing input: peripheral blood. The CDR3 DNA is TGTGCCAGCAGTCCAGGGGAGGGCCAGCCCCAGCATTTT. This translates into CASSPGEGQPQHF.